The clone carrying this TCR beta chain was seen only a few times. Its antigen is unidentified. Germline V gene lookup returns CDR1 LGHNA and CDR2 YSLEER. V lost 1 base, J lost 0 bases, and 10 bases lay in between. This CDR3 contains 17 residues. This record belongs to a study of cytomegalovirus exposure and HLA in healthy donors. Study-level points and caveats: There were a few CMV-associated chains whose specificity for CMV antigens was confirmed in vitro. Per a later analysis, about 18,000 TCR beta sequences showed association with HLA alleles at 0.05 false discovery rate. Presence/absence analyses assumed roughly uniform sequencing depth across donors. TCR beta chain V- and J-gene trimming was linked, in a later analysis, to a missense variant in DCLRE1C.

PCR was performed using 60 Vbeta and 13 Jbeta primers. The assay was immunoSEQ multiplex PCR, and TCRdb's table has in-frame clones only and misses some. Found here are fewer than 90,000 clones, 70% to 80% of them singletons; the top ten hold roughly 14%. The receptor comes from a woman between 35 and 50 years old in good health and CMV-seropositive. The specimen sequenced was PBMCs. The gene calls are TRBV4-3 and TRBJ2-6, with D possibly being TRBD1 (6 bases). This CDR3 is CASSQGTRGSGANVLTF. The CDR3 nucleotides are TGCGCCAGCAGCCAAGGTACCAGGGGCTCTGGGGCCAACGTCCTGACTTTC.